The 18 T cell receptor beta chains listed next were all sequenced from one sample in a study of cytomegalovirus exposure and HLA in healthy donors. Both 60 Vbeta primers and 13 Jbeta primers went into the PCR. Method: immunoSEQ multiplex PCR; TCRdb's copy keeps in-frame clones and lacks some. The table shows more than 80,000 clones, with 55% to 75% occurring only once. Sequencing used PBMCs. The receptors here all came from a man between 60 and 75 years old in good health and CMV-seronegative.

The CDR3 reads CASSLLQGTYNEQFF. As DNA, the CDR3 is TGTGCCAGCAGCTTACTCCAGGGTACCTACAATGAGCAGTTCTTC. V is TRBV7-6 and J is TRBJ2-1; possibly TRBD1 for D (5 bases). This CDR3 comprises 15 residues. Trimming left V 2 bases short and J 2 bases short, with 10 bases between. CDR1 is SGHVS, CDR2 FNYEAQ, per germline.

The J gene is TRBJ1-2, the V gene TRBV19; D is possibly TRBD1 (5 bases). CDR3 length equals 13 residues. The germline CDR1 and CDR2 sequences are LNHDA and SQIVND (reference sequence). V lost 5 bases to trimming and J lost 7 bases, with 14 bases between them. The CDR3 protein is CASSREPGFGYTF. CDR3 bases: TGTGCCAGTAGTCGCGAGCCAGGGTTTGGCTACACCTTC. The variable domain in full, with the rest retrieved from reference TRBV19 and TRBJ1-2, is DGGITQSPKYLFRKEGQNVTLSCEQNLNHDAMYWYRQDPGQGLRLIYYSQIVNDFQKGDIAEGYSVSREKKESFPLTVTSAQKNPTAFYLCASSREPGFGYTFGSGTRLTVV.

This clone showed up just a few times. This chain joins TRBV4-2 and TRBJ2-7; D call uncertain. V dropped 3 bases and J dropped 7 bases, with 10 bases sitting between them. The CDR3 is 12 residues long. Germline V lookup: CDR1 LGHNA, CDR2 YNFKEQ. CDR3 amino acids: CASSQGLGEQYF. The DNA of the CDR3 is TGTGCCAGCAGCCAGGGCCTTGGGGAGCAGTACTTC.

This clone was counted a few times. The V gene is TRBV6-6, the J gene TRBJ1-5; 7 bases are shared with TRBD1. This CDR3 is built from 14 residues. Germline values: CDR1 MNHNY, CDR2 SVGAGI (reference sequence). The V and J ends lost 7 bases and 4 bases, in that order; junction bases with no gene match: 7. The CDR3 is CASTQGGGNQPQHF. DNA for the CDR3: TGTGCCAGCACCCAAGGGGGCGGTAATCAGCCCCAGCATTTT.

This clone has only a few counts. The CDR3 spells CASSPVTGLWTGELFF. CDR3 sequence (DNA): TGCGCCAGCAGCCCCGTTACAGGGCTGTGGACCGGGGAGCTGTTTTTT. V is TRBV4-3 and J is TRBJ2-2; tentatively, D is TRBD1 (6 bases). V was trimmed by 4 bases and J by 5 bases, leaving 17 bases between them. In germline, CDR1 is LGHNA, CDR2 YSLEER. The CDR3 is 16 amino acids.

This clone has only a few counts. The chain uses TRBV5-4 and TRBJ1-2; TRBD1 matches 7 bases. Per germline, CDR1 SGHNT and CDR2 YYREEE (reference sequence). The CDR3 loop spans 14 amino acids. With V trimmed by 5 bases and J by 5 bases, 9 bases remained unmatched. The CDR3 reads CASRNPQGRYGYTF. CDR3 bases: TGTGCCAGCAGGAACCCACAGGGGCGATATGGCTACACCTTC.

The gene calls are TRBV21-1 and TRBJ1-1. TRBV21-1 is described as a pseudogene. CDR3 size: 18 residues. CDR3 nucleotide sequence: TGTGCCAGCAGCAAAGTTGGTCAAGTAGGGATGGCGGGCACTGAAGCTTTCTTT. This codes for CASSKVGQVGMAGTEAFF.

This clone was picked up a small number of times. DNA of the CDR3: TGTGCCAGCAGTGACTCGGGACAGGGGGCAGATACGCAGTATTTT. Protein sequence: CASSDSGQGADTQYF. The chain links TRBV6-4 to TRBJ2-3; 11 positions agree with TRBD1. V shed 0 bases and J 4 bases; nucleotides not matched to a gene: 0. CDR1 and CDR2 from the germline V gene are MRHNA and SNTAGT. The CDR3 totals 15 residues.

This clone was seen just once. This sequence joins TRBV19 and TRBJ1-1, with D possibly TRBD1 on 5 matching bases. Trimming took off 10 bases at V and 0 bases at J, with 15 bases between the two ends. Germline CDR1 reads LNHDA; CDR2 reads SQIVND (reference sequence). The CDR3 consists of 14 residues. The DNA for the CDR3 is TGTGCCATTTCACCGACAGATTTGAACACTGAAGCTTTCTTT. Translated: CAISPTDLNTEAFF.

This clone came up a few times. The chain couples TRBV18 to TRBJ1-1; maybe TRBD1 (5 bases). The V end lost 2 bases, the J end lost 6 bases, and 7 bases lay between the germline ends. This CDR3 is built from 12 residues. Germline V gives CDR1 KGHSH, CDR2 LQKENI. CDR3 DNA: TGTGCCAGCTCACCAAGGGGTCCTGAAGCTTTCTTT. Protein sequence: CASSPRGPEAFF.

The chain carries TRBV5-1 and TRBJ2-5; possible D gene TRBD1, 6 bases. The J call is in doubt because the DNA end fits TRBJ2-7 better. The germline gives CDR1 SGHRS, CDR2 YFSETQ. The CDR3 sequence is 15 residues long. The CDR3 DNA follows: TGCGCCAGCAGCTTGGATGGGGGCAGGTCCTACGAGCAGTACTTC. Translating it yields CASSLDGGRSYEQYF.

V gene TRBV28 combines with J gene TRBJ2-7; TRBD2 matches at 7 bases. This CDR3 contains 16 residues. Unmatched junction bases numbered 8, after V lost 3 bases and J lost 0 bases. Looked up from germline, CDR1 is MDHEN and CDR2 is SYDVKM. The CDR3 region has the DNA TGTGCCAGCAGTTTCGCAGCGGGGACCAGCTCCTACGAGCAGTACTTC. This encodes CASSFAAGTSSYEQYF.

In its sample, this clone was seen a few times. This rearrangement joins TRBV6-6 to TRBJ2-1; tentative D call: TRBD1 (6 bases). V was cut by 4 bases and J by 4 bases, with 14 bases left in between. Germline-derived CDR1 and CDR2 are MNHNY and SVGAGI (reference sequence). This CDR3 region has 15 residues. The CDR3 sequence: CASSSTGTSYNEQFF. In DNA, the CDR3 is TGTGCCAGCAGTTCCACCGGGACATCATACAATGAGCAGTTCTTC.

The gene calls are TRBV5-5 and TRBJ2-7, with TRBD1 identical over 9 bases. Germline CDR1 SGHKS, CDR2 YYEKEE (reference sequence). V was clipped by 5 bases and J by 6 bases; unmatched bases: 12. This CDR3 is built from 15 residues. The CDR3 spells CASSLLGQGWREQYF. The CDR3 nucleotides read TGTGCCAGCAGTCTTTTGGGACAGGGTTGGCGCGAGCAGTACTTC.

This clone was observed once. V is TRBV7-6 and J is TRBJ2-7; 9 bases are shared with TRBD1. The trim removed 0 bases at V and 0 bases at J, leaving 0 bases unmatched. This CDR3 comprises 15 residues. Germline-derived CDR1 and CDR2 are SGHVS and FNYEAQ. The CDR3 region has the DNA TGTGCCAGCAGCTTAGCGGACAGGGGCTCCTACGAGCAGTACTTC. Protein sequence: CASSLADRGSYEQYF.

This rearrangement joins TRBV29-1 to TRBJ2-5; tentative D call: TRBD1 (6 bases). Trimming stripped 5 bases from V and 5 bases from J, with 12 bases between. The length of the CDR3 is 12 residues. Per the germline V gene, CDR1 is SQVTM and CDR2 is ANQGSEA. The CDR3 coding sequence is TGCAGCGTTTCAACAGGGTCGGAGACCCAGTACTTC. This sequence encodes CSVSTGSETQYF. Supplemented by reference TRBV29-1 and TRBJ2-5, the full variable domain reads SAVISQKPSRDICQRGTSLTIQCQVDSQVTMMFWYRQQPGQSLTLIATANQGSEATYESGFVIDKFPISRPNLTFSTLTVSNMSPEDSSIYLCSVSTGSETQYFGPGTRLLVL.

This rearrangement joins TRBV5-4 to TRBJ2-7, with D perhaps matching TRBD1 (6 bases). Germline assignment: CDR1 SGHNT and CDR2 YYREEE (reference sequence). The CDR3 has 15 amino acids. Trimming cost V 0 bases and J 3 bases, with 13 bases left between them. The CDR3 nucleotides are TGTGCCAGCAGCTTGGGTACAGGGTTGATCTACGAGCAGTACTTC. Encoded protein: CASSLGTGLIYEQYF.

This clone was seen once. The chain joins TRBV27 to TRBJ2-5; 10 bases are shared with TRBD1. Trimming took 5 bases from V and 5 from J; bases not matched to a gene: 8. CDR3 length: 15 amino acids. CDR1 MNHEY and CDR2 SMNVEV come from the germline V gene (reference sequence). CDR3 sequence: CASSPRQGARETQYF. The DNA of the CDR3 is TGTGCCAGCAGTCCCCGACAGGGGGCGCGGGAGACCCAGTACTTC.